This passage covers 5 T cell receptor beta chains from one sample sequenced in a study of response to subunit inactivated influenza vaccine (dated by TCRdb to 2017 to 2018). To prepare the library, RT-PCR was applied. Data came from an Illumina HiSeq 2500. TCRdb trimmed the raw reads at Q25, called clones with MiXCR and kept productive beta chains. CDR3 protein sequences are deduplicated, and each keeps its most common genes and DNA. For this sample the table gives 500,000 to 600,000 distinct CDR3 sequences, of which 12% were detected only once. Roughly 10% of the sample is in the top ten clones. The material sequenced was PBMCs from blood, taken on the day of vaccination. Source of these receptors: a man aged 50 to 59 who received an inactivated influenza vaccine. Donor details come from another sample of the same person, matched by shared clones.

The sample holds a few counts of this clonotype. J is TRBJ1-6 and V is TRBV18, with unresolved D. CDR3 size: 16 residues. Germline V gives CDR1 KGHSH, CDR2 LQKENI. V dropped 5 bases and J dropped 7 bases, with 18 bases sitting between them. The DNA for the CDR3 is TGTGCCAGCTCAACATCGCTGAGGGCCTTCAATTCACCCCTCCACTTT. As protein: CASSTSLRAFNSPLHF.

The V gene is TRBV4-3, the J gene TRBJ1-3; D unresolved. Germline V gene sequence: CDR1 LGHNA, CDR2 YSLEER. V gave up 0 bases and J gave up 3 bases, with 15 bases separating them. This CDR3 has 17 amino acids. The CDR3 sequence is CASSQDVGLNCGNTIYF. In DNA, the CDR3 is TGCGCCAGCAGCCAAGACGTCGGCCTCAACTGTGGAAACACCATATATTTT.

The chain carries TRBV4-1 and TRBJ1-4; D perhaps matches TRBD1 (6 bases). Germline-derived CDR1 and CDR2 are MGHRA and YSYEKL. The CDR3 contains 17 residues. The V and J ends lost 1 base and 4 bases respectively, with 16 bases between them. CDR3 sequence: CASSQAPRGTLNEKLFF. The CDR3 DNA sequence: TGCGCCAGCAGCCAAGCCCCGAGGGGGACCCTTAATGAAAAACTGTTTTTT.

The chain is built from TRBV20-1 and TRBJ2-2; 8 bases fit TRBD1. Per germline, CDR1 DFQATT and CDR2 SNEGSKA (reference sequence). V lost 6 bases and J lost 6; bases outside the gene matches: 12. The CDR3 contains 15 residues. The CDR3 spells CSAPMRTGLPGELFF. The CDR3 DNA follows: TGCAGTGCCCCCATGAGGACAGGGCTACCCGGGGAGCTGTTTTTT.

This clonotype was counted a few times. This sequence joins TRBV9 and TRBJ2-3, with D possibly matching TRBD2 (5 bases). Germline V gene data show CDR1 as SGDLS and CDR2 as YYNGEE. CDR3 length: 17 amino acids. V dropped 0 bases and J dropped 0 bases, with 14 bases sitting between them. The chain's CDR3 is CASSVGPLGTSTDTQYF. The CDR3 DNA is TGTGCCAGCAGCGTAGGACCACTAGGAACTAGCACAGATACGCAGTATTTT. Combining the CDR3 with reference TRBV9 and TRBJ2-3 gives the whole variable domain DSGVTQTPKHLITATGQRVTLRCSPRSGDLSVYWYQQSLDQGLQFLIQYYNGEERAKGNILERFSAQQFPDLHSELNLSSLELGDSALYFCASSVGPLGTSTDTQYFGPGTRLTVL.